Sequencing of this T cell receptor beta chain was carried out in a study of cytomegalovirus exposure and HLA in healthy donors. Comment on this clone: Antigen specificity is unknown.

Clones were sequenced by immunoSEQ multiplex PCR, and TCRdb holds only the in-frame ones, with some missing. The sample records 150,000 to 200,000 clones, 95% to 97% being singletons. Germline-derived CDR1 and CDR2 are SGHVS and FQNEAQ. V shed 0 bases and J 5 bases; nucleotides not matched to a gene: 5. The CDR3 is 18 residues long. The donors were members of the validation cohort, which comprised 120 subjects and was separate from the first cohort of 730 or so subjects. Broader study findings: Researchers counted over 150 TCR beta chains as cytomegalovirus-associated. Subsequent analysis showed first-cohort TCR clusters tending to co-occur in 120 or so validation repertoires.

The specimen was PBMCs. The origin of this receptor is a woman aged 18 to 35 in good health and CMV-seronegative. The genes are TRBV7-8 and TRBJ2-3; 16 bases line up with TRBD2. The CDR3: CASSLAAGLAGGGDTQYF. CDR3 in DNA: TGTGCCAGCAGCTTAGCGGCGGGACTAGCGGGGGGGGGAGATACGCAGTATTTT. The complete variable domain, with remaining parts taken from reference TRBV7-8 and TRBJ2-3, reads GAGVSQSPRYKVAKRGQDVALRCDPISGHVSLFWYQQALGQGPEFLTYFQNEAQLDKSGLPSDRFFAERPEGSVSTLKIQRTQQEDSAVYLCASSLAAGLAGGGDTQYFGPGTRLTVL.